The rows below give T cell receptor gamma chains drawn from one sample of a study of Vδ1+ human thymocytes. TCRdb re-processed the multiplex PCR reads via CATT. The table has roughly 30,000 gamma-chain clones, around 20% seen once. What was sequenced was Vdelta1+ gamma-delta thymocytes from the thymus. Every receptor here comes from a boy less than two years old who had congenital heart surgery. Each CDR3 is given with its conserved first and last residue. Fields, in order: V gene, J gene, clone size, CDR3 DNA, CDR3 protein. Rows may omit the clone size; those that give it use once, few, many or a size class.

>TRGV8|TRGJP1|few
TGTGCCACCTGGGTTCATACCACTGGTTGGTTCAAGATATTT
CATWVHTTGWFKIF
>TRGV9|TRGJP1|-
TGTGCCTTGTGGGAGGGACATACCACTGGTTGGTTCAAGATATTT
CALWEGHTTGWFKIF
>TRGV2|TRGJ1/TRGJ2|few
TGTGCCACCTGGGACGGTAAGGGGAAACTCTTT
CATWDGKGKLF
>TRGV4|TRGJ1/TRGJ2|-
TGTGCCACCTGGGCAGATTATAAGAAACTCTTT
CATWADYKKLF
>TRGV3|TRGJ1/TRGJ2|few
TGTGCCACCTGGGACAGGCACTGCTATTATAAGAAACTCTTT
CATWDRHCYYKKLF
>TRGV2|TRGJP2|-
TGTGCCACCTGGGACGGACCCAATAGTAGTGATTGGATCAAGACGTTT
CATWDGPNSSDWIKTF
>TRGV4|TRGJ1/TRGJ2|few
TGTGCCACCTGGGATGGGCCCGATTATAAGAAACTCTTT
CATWDGPDYKKLF
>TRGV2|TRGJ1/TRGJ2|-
TGTGCCACCTGGGACGGGCTTCAGGCTAAGAAACTCTTT
CATWDGLQAKKLF
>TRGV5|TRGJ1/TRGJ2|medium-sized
TGTGCCACCTGGGACAGGCCCAGTTATTATAAGAAACTCTTT
CATWDRPSYYKKLF
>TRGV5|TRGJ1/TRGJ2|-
TGTGCCACCTGGGACAGGCCGGGGAAAGGGAAACTCTTT
CATWDRPGKGKLF
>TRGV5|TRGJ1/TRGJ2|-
TGTGCCACCTGGTCCCGTTATTATAAGAAACTCTTT
CATWSRYYKKLF
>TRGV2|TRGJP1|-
TGTGCCACCTGGGACGGACCTTGGGGCACTGGTTGGTTCAAGATATTT
CATWDGPWGTGWFKIF
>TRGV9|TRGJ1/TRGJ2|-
TGTGCCTTGTGTGGAAGAGTGGGGAAACTCTTT
CALCGRVGKLF
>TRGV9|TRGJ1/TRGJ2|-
TGTGCCTTGTGGGTAGGTTGTCAGAAACTCTTT
CALWVGCQKLF
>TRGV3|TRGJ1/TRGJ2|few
TGTGCCACCTGGGACGGGACTACCCCGAATTATAAGAAACTCTTT
CATWDGTTPNYKKLF
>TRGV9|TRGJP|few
TGTGCCTTGTTCGGGGTTTGGTTGGGCAAAAAAATCAAGGTATTT
CALFGVWLGKKIKVF
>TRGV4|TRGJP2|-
TGTGCCACCTGGGCCGGGGGTTATAGTAGTGATTGGATCAAGACGTTT
CATWAGGYSSDWIKTF
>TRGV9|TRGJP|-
TGTGCCTTGTGGGAATCCAGAGGGGAGTTGGGCAAAAAAATCAAGGTATTT
CALWESRGELGKKIKVF
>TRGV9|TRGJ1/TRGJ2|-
TGTGCCTTGTGGGAGGTGGTCCCGAGGGATGGTTATAAGAAACTCTTT
CALWEVVPRDGYKKLF
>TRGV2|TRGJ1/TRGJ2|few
TGTGCCACCTGGTTATTATTCGGGTGTCAGAAACTCTTT
CATWLLFGCQKLF
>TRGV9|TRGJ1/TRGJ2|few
TGTGCCTTGTGGGAGGTGCAAACTTATAAGAAACTCTTT
CALWEVQTYKKLF
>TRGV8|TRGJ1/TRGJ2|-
TGTGCCACCTGGGATACGGGACGTTATTATAAGAAACTCTTT
CATWDTGRYYKKLF
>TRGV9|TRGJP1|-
TGTGCCTTGTGGGAGTATGCCACTGGTTGGTTCAAGATATTT
CALWEYATGWFKIF
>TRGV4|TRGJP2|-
TGTGCCACCTGGGATGGGCCTGGTGATTGGATCAAGACGTTT
CATWDGPGDWIKTF
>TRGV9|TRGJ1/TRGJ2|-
TGTGCCTTGTGGGAGGTCACGGACATGGGGTCTAAGAAACTCTTT
CALWEVTDMGSKKLF
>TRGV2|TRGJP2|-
TGTGCCACCTGGGACGGCCCTAGTAGTGATTGGATCAAGACGTTT
CATWDGPSSDWIKTF
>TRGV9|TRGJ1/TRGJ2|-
TGTGCCTTGTGGGAGCGTTTCTATATACCTGAAAAGAAACTCTTT
CALWERFYIPEKKLF
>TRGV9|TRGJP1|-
TGTGCCTTGTGGGAGGCCCATACCACTGGTTGGTTCAAGATATTT
CALWEAHTTGWFKIF
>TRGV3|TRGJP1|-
TGTGCCACCTGGGACAGGCTCGGAAGGGGCTTCACTGGTTGGTTCAAGATATTT
CATWDRLGRGFTGWFKIF
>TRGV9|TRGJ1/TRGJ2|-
TGTGCCTTGCGGGAGTCAGAGGGTTATTATAAGAAACTCTTT
CALRESEGYYKKLF
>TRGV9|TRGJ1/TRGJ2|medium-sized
TGTGCCTTGTGGGAGAAGCCATGGAAACTCTTT
CALWEKPWKLF
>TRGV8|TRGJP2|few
TGTGCCACCTGGGATTTAGTTCATTGGATCAAGACGTTT
CATWDLVHWIKTF
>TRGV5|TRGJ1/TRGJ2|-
TGTGCCACCTGGGGAGAACTAAATTTGGGTAAGAAACTCTTT
CATWGELNLGKKLF
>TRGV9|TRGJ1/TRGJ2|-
TGTGCCTTTCAGAAGGATAAGAAACTCTTT
CAFQKDKKLF
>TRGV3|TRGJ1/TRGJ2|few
TGTGCCACCTGGGACAGCCGGATGGGTAAGAAACTCTTT
CATWDSRMGKKLF
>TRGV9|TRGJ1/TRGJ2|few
TGTGCCTTGTGGAGGGATTATTATAAGAAACTCTTT
CALWRDYYKKLF
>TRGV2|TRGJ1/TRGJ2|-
TGTGCCACCTGGGACGGGCTTTCCCATTATTATAAGAAACTCTTT
CATWDGLSHYYKKLF
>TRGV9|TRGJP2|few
TGTGCCTTGTGGGAGGTGGTTGGTGATTGGATCAAGACGTTT
CALWEVVGDWIKTF
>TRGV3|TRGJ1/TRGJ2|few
TGTGCCACCTGGGACAGGCTCAGGTATAAGAAACTCTTT
CATWDRLRYKKLF
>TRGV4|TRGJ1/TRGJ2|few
TGTGCCACCTGGGATGGGGGAAATAAGAAACTCTTT
CATWDGGNKKLF
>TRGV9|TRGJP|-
TGTGCCTTGTGGGGTACACAAGAGTTGGGCAAAAAAATCGAGGTATTT
CALWGTQELGKKIEVF
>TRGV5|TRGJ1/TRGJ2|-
TGTGCCACCTGGGACCCCACGTTTTATTATAAGAAACTCTTT
CATWDPTFYYKKLF
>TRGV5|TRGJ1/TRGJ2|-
TGTGCCACCTGGGACAGGCCTCGGAATTATTATAAGAAACTCTTT
CATWDRPRNYYKKLF
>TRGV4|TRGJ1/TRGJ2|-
TGTGCCCACCTCCCTGGGAAGAAACTCTTT
CAHLPGKKLF
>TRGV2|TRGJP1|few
TGTGCCACCTGGGATGGGCCCGATTGTCCCACTGGTTGGTTCAAGATATTT
CATWDGPDCPTGWFKIF